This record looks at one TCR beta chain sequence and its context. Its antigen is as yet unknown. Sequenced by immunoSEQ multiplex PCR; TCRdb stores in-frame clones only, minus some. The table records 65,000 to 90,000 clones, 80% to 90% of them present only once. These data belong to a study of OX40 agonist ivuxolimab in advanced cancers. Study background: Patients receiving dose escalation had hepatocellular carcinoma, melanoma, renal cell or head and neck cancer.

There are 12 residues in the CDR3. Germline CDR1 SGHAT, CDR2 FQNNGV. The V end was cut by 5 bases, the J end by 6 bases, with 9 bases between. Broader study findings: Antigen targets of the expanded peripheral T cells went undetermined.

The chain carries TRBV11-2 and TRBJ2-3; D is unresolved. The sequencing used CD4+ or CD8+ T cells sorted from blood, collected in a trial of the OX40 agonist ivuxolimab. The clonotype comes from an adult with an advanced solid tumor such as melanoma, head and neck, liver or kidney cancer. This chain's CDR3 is CASSRVVDTQYF. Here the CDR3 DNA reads TGTGCCAGCAGCCGGGTTGTTGATACGCAGTATTTT.